Below, 10 T cell receptor beta chains from the same sample are listed, as sequenced in a study of cytomegalovirus exposure and HLA in healthy donors listed by TCRdb under 2017. To prepare the library, the immunoSEQ multiplex PCR assay was applied. The multiplex PCR relied on a mix of 60 forward primers for TCR Vbeta segments and 13 reverse primers for TCR Jbeta segments. This immuneACCESS table, as held by TCRdb, lists in-frame sequences with V and J called but not all clones. Of the missing ones, under half trace to an unresolved V gene in checked studies; the others have no known cause. A total of some 150,000 clones appear in this sample, about 79% of them only once. The ten biggest clones cover roughly 0.7% of the sample. The sample consisted of PBMCs. All receptors come from a male donor in good health and CMV-seronegative.

The chain uses TRBV2 and TRBJ2-7; possible D gene TRBD2, 6 bases. V was shortened by 11 bases and J by 2 bases, with 16 bases between the two germline ends. Per germline, CDR1 SNHLY and CDR2 FYNNEI. The CDR3 loop spans 13 amino acids. CDR3: CAGGIDSAYEQYF. For the CDR3, the DNA is TGTGCCGGGGGGATTGACAGCGCCTACGAGCAGTACTTC.

The genes are TRBV19 and TRBJ2-5; 7 bases fit TRBD1. The germline V gene has CDR1 LNHDA and CDR2 SQIVND (reference sequence). This CDR3 has 14 residues. V lost 6 bases to trimming and J lost 2 bases; unmatched junction nucleotides: 6. CDR3 in DNA: TGTGCCAGTAGCAGGACAGGTTTACAAGAGACCCAGTACTTC. Its translation is CASSRTGLQETQYF.

This CDR3 is CASSLVWTGGAGELFF. The DNA for the CDR3 is TGTGCCAGCAGCTTAGTCTGGACAGGGGGTGCCGGGGAGCTGTTTTTT. The chain recombines TRBV7-2 with TRBJ2-2; 10 bases align to TRBD1. The CDR3 runs 16 residues. V was clipped by 1 base and J by 6 bases; unmatched bases: 5. Germline CDR1 and CDR2: SGHTA and FQGNSA.

This chain links TRBV9 with TRBJ2-7; 10 positions agree with TRBD2. From germline, CDR1 is SGDLS and CDR2 YYNGEE. The CDR3 length is 14 residues. Losses at the gene ends were 1 base for V and 4 bases for J; bases not matched to a gene: 2. The CDR3 DNA reads TGTGCCAGCAGCGTAACTAGCGGGACATACGAGCAGTACTTC. Encoded protein: CASSVTSGTYEQYF. The full variable domain, rest sourced from reference TRBV9 and TRBJ2-7, is DSGVTQTPKHLITATGQRVTLRCSPRSGDLSVYWYQQSLDQGLQFLIQYYNGEERAKGNILERFSAQQFPDLHSELNLSSLELGDSALYFCASSVTSGTYEQYFGPGTRLTVT.

This rearrangement joins TRBV7-9 to TRBJ1-1; 7 nucleotides align to TRBD1. This CDR3 comprises 16 residues. The germline V gene encodes CDR1 SEHNR and CDR2 FQNEAQ (reference sequence). V gave up 4 bases and J gave up 3 bases; unmatched junction bases: 11. The CDR3 spells CASSSKGAGGDTEAFF. Here the CDR3 DNA reads TGTGCCAGCAGCTCCAAGGGGGCGGGGGGAGACACTGAAGCTTTCTTT. The full variable domain, with the rest looked up from reference TRBV7-9 and TRBJ1-1, is DTGVSQNPRHKITKRGQNVTFRCDPISEHNRLYWYRQTLGQGPEFLTYFQNEAQLEKSRLLSDRFSAERPKGSFSTLEIQRTEQGDSAMYLCASSSKGAGGDTEAFFGQGTRLTVV.

A few counts support this clone. At one boundary the junction diverges from the germline segment, which might be a read error. The chain links TRBV5-1 to TRBJ2-1, with TRBD2 matching 13 bases. The CDR3 covers 11 residues. Germline lookup yields CDR1 SGHRS and CDR2 YFSETQ. CDR3 residues: CASSSGTSGIF. The CDR3 bases are TGCGCCAGCAGCTCTGGGACTAGCGGGATCTTC.

This chain connects TRBV30 to TRBJ1-1; perhaps TRBD1 as D (5 bases). This CDR3 is 13 amino acids long. The V gene lost 2 bases and the J gene lost 1 base, with 8 bases spanning the gap. From germline, CDR1 is GTSNPN and CDR2 SVGIG (reference sequence). CDR3: CAWSKGPNTEAFF. CDR3 nucleotides: TGTGCCTGGAGTAAGGGGCCGAACACTGAAGCTTTCTTT. Full variable domain (missing parts from reference TRBV30 and TRBJ1-1): SQTIHQWPATLVQPVGSPLSLECTVEGTSNPNLYWYRQAAGRGLQLLFYSVGIGQISSEVPQNLSASRPQDRQFILSSKKLLLSDSGFYLCAWSKGPNTEAFFGQGTRLTVV.

The chain joins TRBV21-1 to TRBJ1-1. TRBV21-1 represents a pseudogene. The CDR3 loop spans 20 amino acids. The chain's CDR3 is CASSPWATRRFSGTGNEAFF. The DNA of the CDR3 is TGTGCCAGCAGCCCCTGGGCAACCCGTAGGTTTTCAGGGACTGGGAATGAAGCTTTCTTT.

The rearrangement links TRBV5-4 to TRBJ1-1; D is unresolved. Germline V CDR1 and CDR2: SGHNT, YYREEE (reference sequence). There are 13 residues in the CDR3. The V and J ends lost 2 bases and 3 bases respectively, with 8 bases between them. The CDR3 here is CASSFPGDTEAFF. Here the CDR3 DNA reads TGTGCCAGCAGCTTCCCGGGAGACACTGAAGCTTTCTTT. Full variable domain (missing parts from reference TRBV5-4 and TRBJ1-1): ETGVTQSPTHLIKTRGQQVTLRCSSQSGHNTVSWYQQALGQGPQFIFQYYREEENGRGNFPPRFSGLQFPNYSSELNVNALELDDSALYLCASSFPGDTEAFFGQGTRLTVV.

The CDR3 DNA sequence: TGTGCCAGCAGTGTTAACCCAGGGGGGCAAGATACGCAGTATTTT. This sequence encodes CASSVNPGGQDTQYF. The chain combines TRBV6-4 with TRBJ2-3, with D possibly being TRBD1 (7 bases). This CDR3 has 15 residues. Per germline, CDR1 MRHNA and CDR2 SNTAGT. Trimming removed 4 bases at V and 5 bases at J, with 16 bases between.